The next 28 T cell receptor beta chains were all read from a single sample in a study of CD8 T cells in ankylosing spondylitis. TCRdb processed the 5' RACE reads anew with MiXCR; each CDR3 protein has one entry. The sample carries 250,000 to 300,000 distinct CDR3 sequences, 18% recorded once. Sequencing used blood, either unsorted or a sorted T cell fraction (not recorded which). The receptors stem from a male donor with ankylosing spondylitis or in good health (not recorded which).

V is TRBV6-2 or TRBV6-3 and J is TRBJ2-3; TRBD2 agrees at 9 bases. Trimming cost V 2 bases and J 0 bases; bases outside gene matches: 9. Germline-derived CDR1 and CDR2 are MNHEY and SVGEGT. The CDR3 extends over 18 amino acids. The CDR3 is CASSYPDPSGTSTDTQYF. Here the CDR3 DNA reads TGTGCCAGCAGTTACCCGGACCCTAGCGGGACCAGCACAGATACGCAGTATTTT.

This clonotype was seen at least ten times. The chain links TRBV7-6 to TRBJ2-1, with a possible D match to TRBD2 (6 bases). V lost 3 bases, J lost 7 bases, and 10 bases lay in between. The CDR3 loop spans 13 amino acids. CDR1 is SGHVS and CDR2 is FNYEAQ in the germline V gene. The CDR3, as DNA: TGTGCCAGCAGCTTCCGGGACTCTAATGAGCAGTTCTTC. Residues: CASSFRDSNEQFF.

This clonotype has just a few counts. V and J are TRBV12-3 or TRBV12-4 and TRBJ2-4; D remains ambiguous. V was clipped by 3 bases and J by 0 bases, with 6 bases between them. The length of the CDR3 is 14 residues. This chain's CDR3 is CASSFELAKNIQYF. For the CDR3, the DNA is TGTGCCAGCAGTTTTGAACTAGCCAAAAACATTCAGTACTTC.

This clonotype appeared a few times. The chain employs TRBV29-1 and TRBJ1-1, with D unclear. The V and J ends lost 3 bases and 7 bases respectively, with 15 bases between them. Looked up from germline, CDR1 is SQVTM and CDR2 is ANQGSEA. This CDR3 has 13 residues. The CDR3 region is CSVELGISFEAFF. The CDR3 DNA reads TGCAGCGTTGAGTTGGGTATATCTTTTGAAGCTTTCTTT.

This clonotype has only a few counts. The rearrangement uses TRBV9 and TRBJ2-1; weak D call: TRBD2 (6 bases). Trimming took off 3 bases at V and 5 bases at J, with 21 bases between the two ends. The CDR3 has 17 amino acids. Germline CDR1 is SGDLS and CDR2 is YYNGEE. The CDR3: CASSGSYAGQHNNEQFF. CDR3 nucleotide sequence: TGTGCCAGCAGCGGGAGTTACGCGGGGCAACACAACAATGAGCAGTTCTTC.

The rearrangement uses TRBV15 and TRBJ2-3; D call uncertain. CDR1 is LNHNV and CDR2 is YYDKDF in the germline V gene (reference sequence). With 1 base removed from V and 2 bases from J, the gap between germline ends came to 13 bases. The CDR3 consists of 16 residues. The CDR3 region has the DNA TGTGCCACCAGCAGAGCTAGTCCTAGTTCCACAGATACGCAGTATTTT. Its protein product is CATSRASPSSTDTQYF.

V gene TRBV7-2 combines with J gene TRBJ2-7, with a tentative D call TRBD1 (6 bases). The CDR3 sequence is 15 residues long. With 0 bases removed from V and 2 bases from J, the gap between germline ends came to 11 bases. Germline V lookup: CDR1 SGHTA, CDR2 FQGNSA. CDR3 sequence (DNA): TGTGCCAGCAGCTTAGCTCCCAGGGGAACCTACGAGCAGTACTTC. Translated, it gives CASSLAPRGTYEQYF. Looking up the rest from reference TRBV7-2 and TRBJ2-7 gives the full variable domain: GAGVSQSPSNKVTEKGKDVELRCDPISGHTALYWYRQSLGQGLEFLIYFQGNSAPDKSGLPSDRFSAERTGGSVSTLTIQRTQQEDSAVYLCASSLAPRGTYEQYFGPGTRLTVT.

V usage is TRBV6-1 and J usage is TRBJ2-6; D is unclear. Germline V lookup: CDR1 MNHNS, CDR2 SASEGT. The ends were cut back, 4 bases at V and 0 bases at J, with 7 bases in the middle. This CDR3 has 15 amino acids. The CDR3 is CASSGWVSGANVLTF. The CDR3 nucleotides read TGTGCCAGCAGTGGCTGGGTCTCTGGGGCCAACGTCCTGACTTTC.

The chain employs TRBV21-1 and TRBJ2-3; the table names TRBD1, a call not compared with the DNA. TRBV21-1 is labeled a pseudogene. There are 14 residues in the CDR3. The CDR3 region has the DNA TGTGCCAGCAGCGACAGGGGTAGCACAGATACGCAGTATTTT. Its translation is CASSDRGSTDTQYF.

This clonotype turned up a few times. J is TRBJ2-7 and V is TRBV3-1; 8 nucleotides line up with TRBD2. Germline CDR1 LGHDT, CDR2 YNNKEL (reference sequence). V dropped 1 base and J dropped 2; count of bases not matched to a gene: 7. The CDR3 totals 16 residues. This chain's CDR3 is CASSQVPLADAYEQYF. DNA of the CDR3: TGTGCCAGCAGCCAAGTTCCACTAGCGGACGCCTACGAGCAGTACTTC.

This clonotype came up a few times. J is TRBJ2-7 and V is TRBV27, with D tentatively TRBD1 (6 bases). This CDR3 has 12 residues. From germline, CDR1 is MNHEY and CDR2 SMNVEV (reference sequence). CDR3 DNA sequence: TGTGGGACCGGGACAACTCCCTACGAGCAGTACTTC. The encoded protein is CGTGTTPYEQYF.

V gene TRBV27 combines with J gene TRBJ2-1, with D unclear. The CDR3 covers 15 residues. CDR1 MNHEY and CDR2 SMNVEV come from the germline V gene (reference sequence). Trimming cost V 5 bases and J 0 bases, with 11 bases left between them. The DNA of the CDR3 is TGTGCCAGCAGTGCAGTTACGAGCTCCTACAATGAGCAGTTCTTC. Protein sequence: CASSAVTSSYNEQFF.

V and J are TRBV29-1 and TRBJ2-7; maybe TRBD2 (6 bases). The V gene's germline CDR1 is SQVTM and CDR2 ANQGSEA. The CDR3 is 13 amino acids. Trimming cost V 7 bases and J 1 base, with 14 bases left between them. The CDR3 spells CSANGGDSYEQYF. The CDR3 DNA reads as TGCAGCGCCAACGGAGGGGATTCCTACGAGCAGTACTTC.

The J gene is TRBJ2-5, the V gene TRBV27; a weak D match, TRBD1 (5 bases). The J call is uncertain, as TRBJ2-1 better fits the DNA end. Germline CDR1 reads MNHEY; CDR2 reads SMNVEV (reference sequence). The CDR3 has 14 amino acids. CDR3 in amino acids: CASSPRQFLETQFF. CDR3 DNA: TGTGCCAGCAGTCCAAGACAGTTTCTAGAGACCCAGTTCTTC.

The chain is built from TRBV4-1 and TRBJ2-5; TRBD1 matches at 7 bases. CDR3 length: 15 amino acids. V shed 1 base and J 5 bases; nucleotides not matched to a gene: 7. Germline CDR1 reads MGHRA; CDR2 reads YSYEKL. CDR3 nucleotide sequence: TGCGCCAGCAGCCAAGGGGACAGCACCAAGGAGACCCAGTACTTC. Translated, it gives CASSQGDSTKETQYF.

This chain uses TRBV14 with TRBJ2-7; tentative D call: TRBD1 (5 bases). Germline V CDR1 and CDR2: SGHDN, FVKESK. The CDR3 spans 14 residues. The V end was cut by 3 bases, the J end by 3 bases, with 12 bases between. The CDR3 loop reads CASSHNADSYEQYF. Written as DNA, the CDR3 is TGTGCCAGCAGCCATAATGCCGACAGCTACGAGCAGTACTTC.

This clonotype came up a few times. The rearrangement links TRBV9 to TRBJ2-1; D is possibly TRBD1 (5 bases). CDR1 is SGDLS and CDR2 is YYNGEE in the germline V gene. The CDR3 has 14 residues. The V end lost 0 bases, the J end lost 10 bases, and 14 bases lay between the germline ends. The CDR3 loop reads CASSVEGLPHEQFF. The CDR3 bases are TGTGCCAGCAGCGTAGAGGGGCTCCCCCACGAGCAGTTCTTC.

A few counts support this clonotype. This chain links TRBV27 with TRBJ2-3; no firm D call. Looked up from germline, CDR1 is MNHEY and CDR2 is SMNVEV (reference sequence). The CDR3 covers 14 residues. V lost 3 bases and J lost 2, with 9 bases in between. DNA for the CDR3: TGTGCCAGCAGTTTTAAGGAAGACACAGATACGCAGTATTTT. It encodes CASSFKEDTDTQYF.

This clonotype has ten or more counts. V usage is TRBV2 and J usage is TRBJ2-7; 9 nucleotides line up with TRBD2. Germline V gene lookup returns CDR1 SNHLY and CDR2 FYNNEI. CDR3 length: 17 residues. With V trimmed by 4 bases and J by 3 bases, 13 bases remained unmatched. The CDR3 region has the DNA TGTGCCAGCAGTGCCTCCGAAATAGCGGGAGACAACTACGAGCAGTACTTC. It encodes CASSASEIAGDNYEQYF.

The chain is built from TRBV4-2 and TRBJ2-2; tentatively, D is TRBD2 (6 bases). There are 14 residues in the CDR3. From germline, CDR1 is LGHNA and CDR2 YNFKEQ. Trimming removed 3 bases from V and 6 bases from J, with 11 bases in between. CDR3 in amino acids: CASSHPLASGELFF. CDR3 nucleotides: TGTGCCAGCAGCCATCCACTAGCTTCCGGGGAGCTGTTTTTT.

Here the CDR3 DNA reads TGTGCCAGCAGTCCTCGGACAGGGGGCTATCACAATGAGCAGTTCTTC. Its translation is CASSPRTGGYHNEQFF. The chain employs TRBV27 and TRBJ2-1; TRBD1 matches at 11 bases. CDR3 length: 16 amino acids. CDR1 and CDR2 (germline): MNHEY, SMNVEV (reference sequence). With 5 bases clipped from V and 5 bases from J, the junction kept 8 bases outside the gene matches.

This clonotype was counted a few times. CDR3 sequence (DNA): TGTGCCAGCAGTCCCCCTAGCGCCTACGAGCAGTACTTC. It translates to CASSPPSAYEQYF. The chain uses TRBV27 and TRBJ2-7, with D perhaps TRBD2 (6 bases). V dropped 5 bases and J dropped 2 bases, with 10 bases sitting between them. Germline V gene sequence: CDR1 MNHEY, CDR2 SMNVEV (reference sequence). The CDR3 spans 13 residues.

This clonotype was observed many times. This rearrangement joins TRBV12-3 or TRBV12-4 to TRBJ2-1; no firm D call. This CDR3 region has 15 residues. Deletions cut 1 base from V and 0 bases from J, with 7 bases between. CDR3 sequence reads: CASSLGPSSYNEQFF. CDR3 DNA sequence: TGTGCCAGCAGTTTAGGGCCCAGCTCCTACAATGAGCAGTTCTTC.

This chain uses TRBV4-1 with TRBJ2-1; possibly TRBD1 for D (5 bases). The CDR3 runs to 15 residues. Trimming took 5 bases from V and 8 from J, leaving 19 bases between them. CDR1 and CDR2 (germline): MGHRA, YSYEKL. CDR3 coding DNA: TGCGCCAGCAGCGGCCCTGCTGGCGCCAGGGATGAGCAGTTCTTC. This encodes CASSGPAGARDEQFF.

The V and J genes are TRBV29-1 and TRBJ2-1; D is possibly TRBD2 (5 bases). CDR1 and CDR2 from the germline V gene are SQVTM and ANQGSEA. Trimming left V 2 bases short and J 0 bases short, with 11 bases between. The CDR3 spans 15 residues. For the CDR3, the DNA is TGCAGCGTTGAAATGAGCGGAAACTCCTACAATGAGCAGTTCTTC. Amino acid sequence: CSVEMSGNSYNEQFF.

A few counts support this clonotype. The chain combines TRBV14 with TRBJ2-2; 8 bases agree with TRBD1. The J segment lost 11 bases and the V segment lost 4 bases, leaving 12 bases of the junction unmatched. This CDR3 comprises 15 residues. CDR1 and CDR2 (germline): SGHDN, FVKESK. The CDR3, as DNA: TGTGCCAGCAGCCCGACAGGGGAAAGCCACCAAGAGCTGTTTTTT. Amino acids: CASSPTGESHQELFF.

This clonotype was detected ten times or more. This sequence joins TRBV2 and TRBJ2-7; TRBD1 aligns across 8 bases. Germline lookup yields CDR1 SNHLY and CDR2 FYNNEI. There are 15 residues in the CDR3. J gave up 3 bases and V 5 bases, and 9 bases lay outside the gene matches. CDR3 DNA sequence: TGTGCCAGCAGTATTCGCCTAGGACAGGGCTACGAGCAGTACTTC. Protein product: CASSIRLGQGYEQYF.

The chain recombines TRBV12-3 or TRBV12-4 with TRBJ2-7; D not certain. This CDR3 spans 12 amino acids. V shed 2 bases and J shed 3 bases, with 5 bases lying between them. CDR3 loop: CASSLTYYEQYF. CDR3 DNA sequence: TGTGCCAGCAGTTTAACTTACTACGAGCAGTACTTC.